This T cell receptor (beta chain) was sequenced for a study of sequential checkpoint blockade in melanoma. At the level of the study: Arm A got nivolumab then ipilimumab; arm B the reverse, 1:1. Maintenance nivolumab came after either treatment sequence.

As to treatment: randomized to nivolumab then ipilimumab (arm A) or the reverse (arm B). None of the patients previously received DNA-damaging chemotherapy. From thawed PBMCs, live CD3+CD8+ cells negative for CD19 and CD56 were sorted. With 1 base removed from V and 4 bases from J, the gap between germline ends came to 6 bases. CDR1 is SGHTA, CDR2 FQGTGA, per germline. The CDR3 spans 13 residues. Clones were sequenced by immunoSEQ multiplex PCR, and TCRdb holds only the in-frame ones, with some missing. The sample lists more than 15,000 clones; approximately 70% were seen once. The rearrangement uses TRBV7-3 and TRBJ2-3, with D unclear. This TCR was sampled from a human donor with melanoma. The material was CD8+ T cells sorted from blood (inferred from file names), obtained from a patient given nivolumab and ipilimumab in sequence. The CDR3 sequence is CASSLIRADTQYF. The CDR3 DNA reads TGTGCCAGCAGCTTAATCCGGGCAGATACGCAGTATTTT.